These T cell receptor beta chains were read from a single sample in a study of neurological immune-mediated disorders. TCRdb used MiXCR to reprocess the 5' RACE reads, holding one entry per CDR3 protein. The data show roughly 50,000 distinct CDR3 sequences, about a quarter seen once. Source material: PBMCs. The receptor source for this set is a woman between 65 and 79 years old in good health. CDR3s include the opening cysteine and the closing phenylalanine or tryptophan. D genes are given only for firm matches. A row's size may be missing; if present it is once, few, many or a size class.

TRBJ2-5,.,many,TRBV24-1,CATSEPAEGGETQYF,TGTGCCACCAGTGAGCCCGCTGAGGGTGGAGAGACCCAGTACTTC
TRBJ2-4,TRBD1,.,TRBV6-2/TRBV6-3,CASRDGQVAKNIQYF,TGTGCCAGCAGGGATGGACAGGTAGCCAAAAACATTCAGTACTTC
TRBJ2-5,TRBD1,once,TRBV9,CASSARGQQETQYF,TGTGCCAGCAGCGCGAGGGGACAGCAAGAGACGCAGTACTTC
TRBJ1-5,TRBD1,few,TRBV6-2/TRBV6-3,CASSFDRGRDQPQHF,TGTGCCAGCAGTTTTGACAGGGGGCGCGATCAGCCCCAGCATTTT
TRBJ2-7,TRBD1,many,TRBV4-1,CASSQEGQGHYEQYF,TGCGCCAGCAGCCAAGAGGGACAGGGTCACTACGAGCAGTACTTC
TRBJ1-2,TRBD1,.,TRBV6-2/TRBV6-3,CASSYSTGSWDYGYTF,TGTGCCAGCAGTTACTCGACAGGGTCATGGGACTATGGCTACACCTTC
TRBJ1-1,.,many,TRBV10-3,CAISAGGGFSTEAFF,TGTGCCATCAGTGCGGGAGGGGGGTTTAGCACTGAAGCTTTCTTT
TRBJ2-3,.,.,TRBV30,CAWSTGGKVDTQYF,TGTGCCTGGAGTACGGGCGGGAAGGTAGATACGCAGTATTTT
TRBJ2-7,.,many,TRBV7-2,CASSLGGGGREQYF,TGTGCCAGCAGCTTAGGGGGGGGCGGTCGCGAGCAGTACTTC
TRBJ2-7,.,many,TRBV7-2,CASSLNYNYEQYF,TGTGCCAGCAGCTTAAACTATAACTACGAGCAGTACTTC
TRBJ2-5,.,many,TRBV29-1,CSVAFLRGGETQYF,TGCAGCGTTGCGTTTCTCAGGGGGGGAGAGACCCAGTACTTC
TRBJ2-2,TRBD1,many,TRBV27,CASSGRQGAIGELFF,TGTGCCAGCAGTGGACGACAGGGGGCGATCGGGGAGCTGTTTTTT
TRBJ1-5,.,.,TRBV7-9,CASSQDGGGNQPQHF,TGTGCCAGCAGCCAGGACGGAGGGGGAAATCAGCCCCAGCATTTT
TRBJ1-1,.,once,TRBV7-2,CASSSGQLNTEAFF,TGTGCCAGCAGCTCCGGACAGTTGAACACTGAAGCTTTCTTT
TRBJ1-6,.,many,TRBV6-5,CASSYSGWDNSPLHF,TGTGCCAGCAGTTACTCGGGTTGGGATAATTCACCCCTCCACTTT
TRBJ1-3,TRBD1,many,TRBV4-1,CASSLARGLSSGNTIYF,TGCGCCAGCAGCCTTGCCAGGGGGTTATCTTCTGGAAACACCATATATTTT
TRBJ2-3,.,few,TRBV5-1,CASSRLKGDTDTQYF,TGCGCCAGCAGCCGCCTTAAGGGGGACACAGATACGCAGTATTTT
TRBJ2-6,TRBD2,many,TRBV9,CASSEMVAGAGANVLTF,TGTGCCAGCAGCGAGATGGTAGCGGGAGCTGGGGCCAACGTCCTGACTTTC
TRBJ2-5,.,many,TRBV5-1,CASSYPSGTETQYF,TGCGCCAGCAGCTACCCTTCAGGGACGGAGACCCAGTACTTC
TRBJ2-3,TRBD1,.,TRBV5-1,CASSLGQGATDTQYF,TGCGCCAGCAGCCTAGGACAGGGGGCTACAGATACGCAGTATTTT
TRBJ1-2,TRBD1,few,TRBV9,CASSVFDRVFKGGYTF,TGTGCCAGCAGCGTCTTCGACAGGGTTTTTAAGGGAGGCTACACCTTC
TRBJ2-5,.,.,TRBV6-5,CASSRYRQETQYF,TGTGCCAGCAGTCGGTACAGGCAGGAGACCCAGTACTTC
TRBJ2-6,TRBD1,many,TRBV7-7,CASTANGQGSSGANVLTF,TGTGCCAGCACCGCAAACGGACAGGGGAGCTCTGGGGCCAACGTCCTGACTTTC
TRBJ2-2,.,many,TRBV5-5,CASSSQNTGELFF,TGTGCCAGCAGCTCGCAGAACACCGGGGAGCTGTTTTTT
TRBJ2-1,TRBD2,.,TRBV15,CATSWDYKNNEQFF,TGTGCCACCAGCTGGGACTACAAAAACAATGAGCAGTTCTTC
TRBJ2-4,.,many,TRBV10-3,CAISESVGSLENIQYF,TGTGCCATCAGTGAGTCTGTCGGGAGCCTCGAAAACATTCAGTACTTC
TRBJ1-5,.,many,TRBV6-2/TRBV6-3,CASSYRASNQPQHF,TGTGCCAGCAGTTACAGGGCGAGCAATCAGCCCCAGCATTTT